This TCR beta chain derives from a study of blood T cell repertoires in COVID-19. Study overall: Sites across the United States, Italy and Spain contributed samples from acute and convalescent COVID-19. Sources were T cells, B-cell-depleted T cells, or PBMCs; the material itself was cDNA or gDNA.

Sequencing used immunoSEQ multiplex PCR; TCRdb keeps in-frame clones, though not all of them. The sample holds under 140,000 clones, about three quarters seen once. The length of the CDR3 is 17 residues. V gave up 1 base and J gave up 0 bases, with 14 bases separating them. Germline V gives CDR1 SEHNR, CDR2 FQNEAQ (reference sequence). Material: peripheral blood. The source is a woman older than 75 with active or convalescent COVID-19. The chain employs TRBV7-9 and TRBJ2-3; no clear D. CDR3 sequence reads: CASSLESWRRSTDTQYF. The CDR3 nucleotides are TGTGCCAGCAGCTTAGAATCGTGGCGGCGGAGCACAGATACGCAGTATTTT.